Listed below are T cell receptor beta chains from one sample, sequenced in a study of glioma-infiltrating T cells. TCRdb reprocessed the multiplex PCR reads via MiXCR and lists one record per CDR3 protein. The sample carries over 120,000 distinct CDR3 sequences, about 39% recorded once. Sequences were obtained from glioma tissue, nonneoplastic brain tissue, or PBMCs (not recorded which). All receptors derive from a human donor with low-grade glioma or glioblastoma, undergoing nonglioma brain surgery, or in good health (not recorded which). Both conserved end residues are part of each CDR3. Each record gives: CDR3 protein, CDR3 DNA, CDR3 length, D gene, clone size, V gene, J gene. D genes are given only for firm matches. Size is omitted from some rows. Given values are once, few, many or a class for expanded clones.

CDR3aa: CASTERQGGRGEQYF
CDR3nt: TGTGCCAGCACCGAAAGACAGGGGGGACGTGGCGAGCAGTACTTC
len: 15
d_gene: TRBD1
abundance: few
v_gene: TRBV28
j_gene: TRBJ2-7

CDR3aa: CSASEGADSGNTIYF
CDR3nt: TGCAGTGCTAGCGAGGGCGCTGACTCTGGAAACACCATATATTTT
len: 15
d_gene: NA
abundance: NA
v_gene: TRBV20-1
j_gene: TRBJ1-3

CDR3aa: CASSSRTSSDTQYF
CDR3nt: TGTGCCAGCAGTTCAAGGACTAGCTCAGATACGCAGTATTTT
len: 14
d_gene: TRBD2
abundance: NA
v_gene: TRBV6-1
j_gene: TRBJ2-3

CDR3aa: CASSKLPASGELFF
CDR3nt: TGTGCCAGCAGTAAATTACCAGCCTCCGGGGAGCTGTTTTTT
len: 14
d_gene: NA
abundance: NA
v_gene: TRBV25-1
j_gene: TRBJ2-2

CDR3aa: CASSLGLAGHTDTQYF
CDR3nt: TGTGCCAGCAGTTTAGGACTAGCGGGACACACAGATACGCAGTATTTT
len: 16
d_gene: TRBD2
abundance: NA
v_gene: TRBV7-3
j_gene: TRBJ2-3

CDR3aa: CASSTGTDQETQYF
CDR3nt: TGTGCCAGCAGCACCGGGACAGACCAAGAGACCCAGTACTTC
len: 14
d_gene: TRBD1
abundance: many
v_gene: TRBV6-1
j_gene: TRBJ2-5

CDR3aa: CASSRGTEAFF
CDR3nt: TGTGCCAGCAGTCGTGGCACTGAAGCTTTCTTT
len: 11
d_gene: NA
abundance: many
v_gene: TRBV27
j_gene: TRBJ1-1

CDR3aa: CASSRPRQGKYGYTF
CDR3nt: TGTGCCAGCAGTCGACCACGACAGGGAAAGTATGGCTACACCTTC
len: 15
d_gene: TRBD1
abundance: few
v_gene: TRBV5-4
j_gene: TRBJ1-2

CDR3aa: CSATSRDRGSEQYF
CDR3nt: TGCAGTGCTACAAGCCGGGACAGGGGGAGTGAGCAGTACTTC
len: 14
d_gene: TRBD1
abundance: NA
v_gene: TRBV20-1
j_gene: TRBJ2-7

CDR3aa: CASSLNSEAFF
CDR3nt: TGTGCCAGCAGTTTAAATTCTGAAGCTTTCTTT
len: 11
d_gene: NA
abundance: few
v_gene: TRBV28
j_gene: TRBJ1-1

CDR3aa: CASSPVEGRDPEKFF
CDR3nt: TGTGCCAGCAGCCCTGTGGAGGGTAGGGACCCGGAGAAGTTCTTC
len: 15
d_gene: NA
abundance: NA
v_gene: TRBV7-9
j_gene: TRBJ2-1

CDR3aa: CASSLSVGDPYGYTF
CDR3nt: TGTGCCAGCAGCTTGTCTGTGGGGGACCCCTATGGCTACACCTTC
len: 15
d_gene: NA
abundance: NA
v_gene: TRBV11-1
j_gene: TRBJ1-2

CDR3aa: CATSRDRVSGNTIYF
CDR3nt: TGTGCCACCAGCAGAGACAGGGTATCTGGAAACACCATATATTTT
len: 15
d_gene: NA
abundance: few
v_gene: TRBV15
j_gene: TRBJ1-3

CDR3aa: CASRDPEAFF
CDR3nt: TGTGCCAGCAGAGACCCTGAAGCTTTCTTT
len: 10
d_gene: NA
abundance: few
v_gene: TRBV6-1
j_gene: TRBJ1-1

CDR3aa: CASSRTFNNEQFF
CDR3nt: TGTGCCAGCAGTAGAACTTTTAACAATGAGCAGTTCTTC
len: 13
d_gene: NA
abundance: few
v_gene: TRBV6-1
j_gene: TRBJ2-1

CDR3aa: CASSQEGFTTNEKLFF
CDR3nt: TGTGCCAGCAGCCAAGAGGGGTTTACAACTAATGAAAAACTGTTTTTT
len: 16
d_gene: NA
abundance: NA
v_gene: TRBV4-2
j_gene: TRBJ1-4

CDR3aa: CASTSSGGGADTQYF
CDR3nt: TGTGCCAGCACTTCTAGCGGGGGGGGGGCAGATACGCAGTATTTT
len: 15
d_gene: TRBD2
abundance: few
v_gene: TRBV25-1
j_gene: TRBJ2-3

CDR3aa: CASRYGPGDTYEQYF
CDR3nt: TGTGCCAGCAGGTACGGCCCAGGGGATACCTACGAGCAGTACTTC
len: 15
d_gene: NA
abundance: NA
v_gene: TRBV6-9
j_gene: TRBJ2-7

CDR3aa: CASSWTEQETQYF
CDR3nt: TGTGCCAGCAGCTGGACAGAGCAAGAGACCCAGTACTTC
len: 13
d_gene: NA
abundance: few
v_gene: TRBV12-3/TRBV12-4
j_gene: TRBJ2-5

CDR3aa: CATSHRTGNEQFF
CDR3nt: TGTGCCACCAGCCACAGGACAGGGAATGAGCAGTTCTTC
len: 13
d_gene: TRBD1
abundance: NA
v_gene: TRBV24-1
j_gene: TRBJ2-1

CDR3aa: CATSKGPNTEAFF
CDR3nt: TGTGCCACCAGCAAGGGCCCGAACACTGAAGCTTTCTTT
len: 13
d_gene: NA
abundance: NA
v_gene: TRBV15
j_gene: TRBJ1-1

CDR3aa: CSAQGTVSGNTIYF
CDR3nt: TGCAGTGCACAAGGGACAGTCTCTGGAAACACCATATATTTT
len: 14
d_gene: TRBD1
abundance: NA
v_gene: TRBV20-1
j_gene: TRBJ1-3

CDR3aa: CASSPDDSDGSPLHF
CDR3nt: TGTGCCAGCAGCCCGGATGACAGTGACGGTTCACCCCTCCACTTT
len: 15
d_gene: NA
abundance: NA
v_gene: TRBV27
j_gene: TRBJ1-6

CDR3aa: CASSEGAGGYNSPLHF
CDR3nt: TGTGCCAGCAGTGAAGGGGCAGGGGGATATAATTCACCCCTCCACTTT
len: 16
d_gene: TRBD1
abundance: few
v_gene: TRBV6-1
j_gene: TRBJ1-6

CDR3aa: CASSPGPNPGTDTQYF
CDR3nt: TGTGCCAGCAGCCCCGGACCTAACCCGGGCACAGATACGCAGTATTTT
len: 16
d_gene: NA
abundance: many
v_gene: TRBV6-1
j_gene: TRBJ2-3

CDR3aa: CASSYRTGDQPQHF
CDR3nt: TGTGCCAGCAGTTACAGGACAGGGGATCAGCCCCAGCATTTT
len: 14
d_gene: TRBD1
abundance: NA
v_gene: TRBV6-2/TRBV6-3
j_gene: TRBJ1-5

CDR3aa: CASSTEGSGANVLTF
CDR3nt: TGTGCCAGCAGCACGGAGGGTTCTGGGGCCAACGTCCTGACTTTC
len: 15
d_gene: NA
abundance: NA
v_gene: TRBV6-2/TRBV6-3
j_gene: TRBJ2-6

CDR3aa: CASSELGGIAFF
CDR3nt: TGTGCCAGCAGTGAGTTAGGGGGGATTGCTTTCTTT
len: 12
d_gene: NA
abundance: NA
v_gene: TRBV2
j_gene: TRBJ1-1

CDR3aa: CASSHGTGSGNTIYF
CDR3nt: TGTGCCAGCTCACACGGGACAGGCTCTGGAAACACCATATATTTT
len: 15
d_gene: TRBD1
abundance: few
v_gene: TRBV18
j_gene: TRBJ1-3

CDR3aa: CASSQQGREEKLFF
CDR3nt: TGTGCCAGCAGCCAACAGGGGAGAGAGGAAAAACTGTTTTTT
len: 14
d_gene: TRBD1
abundance: NA
v_gene: TRBV7-9
j_gene: TRBJ1-4

CDR3aa: CSAPRQGHDEQYF
CDR3nt: TGCAGTGCTCCAAGACAGGGTCACGACGAGCAGTACTTC
len: 13
d_gene: TRBD1
abundance: few
v_gene: TRBV20-1
j_gene: TRBJ2-7

CDR3aa: CASSQTGVGNSPLHF
CDR3nt: TGTGCCAGCAGCCAGACAGGGGTTGGGAATTCACCCCTCCACTTT
len: 15
d_gene: TRBD1
abundance: few
v_gene: TRBV7-2
j_gene: TRBJ1-6

CDR3aa: CASSRDWGLDTQYF
CDR3nt: TGTGCCAGCAGCCGGGACTGGGGATTGGATACGCAGTATTTT
len: 14
d_gene: NA
abundance: NA
v_gene: TRBV6-1
j_gene: TRBJ2-3

CDR3aa: CASSYPGGRTEAFF
CDR3nt: TGTGCCAGCAGTTACCCGGGGGGCAGGACTGAAGCTTTCTTT
len: 14
d_gene: NA
abundance: few
v_gene: TRBV6-9
j_gene: TRBJ1-1

CDR3aa: CAISDDRSGNTIYF
CDR3nt: TGTGCCATCAGTGATGACAGGAGTGGAAACACCATATATTTT
len: 14
d_gene: NA
abundance: NA
v_gene: TRBV10-3
j_gene: TRBJ1-3

CDR3aa: CSAEDGEATEAFF
CDR3nt: TGCAGTGCTGAGGACGGGGAGGCCACTGAAGCTTTCTTT
len: 13
d_gene: NA
abundance: once
v_gene: TRBV20-1
j_gene: TRBJ1-1

CDR3aa: CASSQGDRGNEQFF
CDR3nt: TGCGCCAGCAGCCAGGGAGACAGGGGAAATGAGCAGTTCTTC
len: 14
d_gene: TRBD1
abundance: NA
v_gene: TRBV4-1
j_gene: TRBJ2-1

CDR3aa: CASSPFWYEGASSYNSPLHF
CDR3nt: TGTGCCAGCTCACCATTTTGGTACGAGGGCGCCAGCTCCTATAATTCACCCCTCCACTTT
len: 20
d_gene: NA
abundance: few
v_gene: TRBV18
j_gene: TRBJ1-6

CDR3aa: CSAPSSPTGLLGHEQYF
CDR3nt: TGCAGTGCTCCGAGTTCCCCGACAGGGCTCCTTGGCCACGAGCAGTACTTC
len: 17
d_gene: TRBD1
abundance: NA
v_gene: TRBV20-1
j_gene: TRBJ2-7

CDR3aa: CASGMVGGAQETQYF
CDR3nt: TGTGCCAGCGGTATGGTGGGGGGAGCCCAAGAGACCCAGTACTTC
len: 15
d_gene: NA
abundance: many
v_gene: TRBV27
j_gene: TRBJ2-5

CDR3aa: CASSLQPPDAFVVREQFF
CDR3nt: TGTGCCAGCAGCCTCCAGCCCCCCGATGCCTTTGTCGTACGGGAGCAGTTCTTC
len: 18
d_gene: NA
abundance: few
v_gene: TRBV7-8
j_gene: TRBJ2-1

CDR3aa: CASSLVSPDTKYF
CDR3nt: TGTGCCAGCAGCTTAGTCAGCCCAGATACGAAGTATTTT
len: 13
d_gene: NA
abundance: NA
v_gene: TRBV7-9
j_gene: TRBJ2-3

CDR3aa: CASSLTGTGGWNEQFF
CDR3nt: TGTGCCAGCAGTTTAACCGGGACAGGGGGCTGGAATGAGCAGTTCTTC
len: 16
d_gene: TRBD1
abundance: few
v_gene: TRBV6-1
j_gene: TRBJ2-1

CDR3aa: CSASTGPGTDTQYF
CDR3nt: TGCAGTGCTAGTACGGGGCCGGGCACAGATACGCAGTATTTT
len: 14
d_gene: NA
abundance: NA
v_gene: TRBV20-1
j_gene: TRBJ2-3

CDR3aa: CASSLLEGPQETQYF
CDR3nt: TGTGCCAGCTCACTCCTGGAGGGCCCCCAAGAGACCCAGTACTTC
len: 15
d_gene: NA
abundance: few
v_gene: TRBV18
j_gene: TRBJ2-5

CDR3aa: CATSESSSNEQFF
CDR3nt: TGTGCCACCAGTGAAAGTTCGTCCAATGAGCAGTTCTTC
len: 13
d_gene: NA
abundance: NA
v_gene: TRBV24-1
j_gene: TRBJ2-1

CDR3aa: CASSQQLWGGGANYGYTF
CDR3nt: TGCGCCAGCAGCCAGCAGCTCTGGGGCGGCGGAGCTAACTATGGCTACACCTTC
len: 18
d_gene: NA
abundance: NA
v_gene: TRBV4-1
j_gene: TRBJ1-2

CDR3aa: CATLGGSDTGELFF
CDR3nt: TGTGCCACCCTCGGGGGTTCGGACACCGGGGAGCTGTTTTTT
len: 14
d_gene: NA
abundance: few
v_gene: TRBV6-1
j_gene: TRBJ2-2

CDR3aa: CASSFGTGDTEAFF
CDR3nt: TGTGCCAGCAGTTTTGGGACAGGGGACACTGAAGCTTTCTTT
len: 14
d_gene: TRBD1
abundance: few
v_gene: TRBV27
j_gene: TRBJ1-1

CDR3aa: CASRLLAGVVYNEQFF
CDR3nt: TGTGCCAGCAGGCTTCTAGCGGGAGTAGTCTACAATGAGCAGTTCTTC
len: 16
d_gene: TRBD2
abundance: NA
v_gene: TRBV7-8
j_gene: TRBJ2-1

CDR3aa: CSVSSGNTDTQYF
CDR3nt: TGCAGTGTGTCTAGCGGGAACACAGATACGCAGTATTTT
len: 13
d_gene: TRBD2
abundance: few
v_gene: TRBV20-1
j_gene: TRBJ2-3

CDR3aa: CAISDLGGLNTEAFF
CDR3nt: TGTGCCATCAGTGATCTTGGTGGGCTGAACACTGAAGCTTTCTTT
len: 15
d_gene: NA
abundance: few
v_gene: TRBV10-3
j_gene: TRBJ1-1

CDR3aa: CASSYGYSTYGYTF
CDR3nt: TGTGCCAGCAGTTACGGTTACTCCACCTATGGCTACACCTTC
len: 14
d_gene: NA
abundance: few
v_gene: TRBV6-2/TRBV6-3
j_gene: TRBJ1-2